Presented here are 20 T cell receptor beta chains from one specimen sequenced in a study of Graves' ophthalmopathy and Graves' hyperthyroidism. RNA transcripts yielded amplified TCR beta CDR3 regions. HTBI-primed first-round RT-PCR preceded second-round multiplex PCR. TCRdb re-analysed the multiplex PCR reads in MiXCR, keeping a single row per CDR3 protein. The sample yields some 150,000 distinct CDR3 sequences, roughly two fifths seen once. Sequenced sample: peripheral blood. The receptor set was obtained from a man under 40 with Graves' ophthalmopathy.

This clonotype was counted many times. The chain carries TRBV5-1 and TRBJ2-5; D remains ambiguous. The germline CDR1 and CDR2 sequences are SGHRS and YFSETQ. The CDR3 totals 13 residues. Trimming removed 0 bases from V and 4 bases from J, with 7 bases in between. The CDR3 protein is CASSLGSRETQYF. The CDR3 DNA follows: TGCGCCAGCAGCTTGGGTAGTCGAGAGACCCAGTACTTC.

The chain links TRBV6-2 or TRBV6-3 to TRBJ2-7; TRBD2 aligns across 11 bases. The CDR3 spans 15 residues. Losses at the gene ends were 6 bases for V and 4 bases for J; bases not matched to a gene: 8. The germline gives CDR1 MNHEY, CDR2 SVGEGT. In DNA form, the CDR3 reads TGTGCCAGCAGAACTACTAGCGGGAGTGATTACGAGCAGTACTTC. Its protein is CASRTTSGSDYEQYF.

This clonotype was recorded many times. This chain links TRBV10-3 with TRBJ1-5; TRBD1 aligns across 8 bases. Trimming took 4 bases from V and 2 from J; bases not matched to a gene: 4. This CDR3 region has 15 residues. Germline values: CDR1 ENHRY, CDR2 SYGVKD. In DNA, the CDR3 is TGTGCCATCAGTGGAACGGACAGGGGCAATCAGCCCCAGCATTTT. It specifies CAISGTDRGNQPQHF.

The sample holds many counts of this clonotype. V and J are TRBV30 and TRBJ1-1; no firm D call. The germline V and J ends were trimmed by 0 bases and 1 base, with 9 bases remaining between them. CDR3 length: 14 amino acids. Germline V CDR1 and CDR2: GTSNPN, SVGIG (reference sequence). The CDR3 here is CAWSVMEGNTEAFF. CDR3 bases: TGTGCCTGGAGTGTTATGGAGGGGAACACTGAAGCTTTCTTT.

The V and J genes are TRBV19 and TRBJ2-7; D ambiguous. CDR3 length: 12 amino acids. V lost 0 bases and J 2 bases, leaving 2 bases between the germline ends. Germline V CDR1 and CDR2: LNHDA, SQIVND (reference sequence). For the CDR3, the DNA is TGTGCCAGTAGTATAGACCCCTACGAGCAGTACTTC. Translation gives CASSIDPYEQYF.

The sample holds many counts of this clonotype. The rearrangement uses TRBV20-1 and TRBJ2-7, with 9 bases lining up with TRBD2. The CDR3 extends over 14 amino acids. CDR1 DFQATT and CDR2 SNEGSKA come from the germline V gene (reference sequence). Unmatched junction bases numbered 5, after V lost 3 bases and J lost 2 bases. The CDR3 bases are TGCAGTGCTAGGGTTAGCGGGAGACCCTACGAGCAGTACTTC. Translating it yields CSARVSGRPYEQYF.

This clonotype rates as medium-sized. This rearrangement joins TRBV20-1 to TRBJ1-6; TRBD1 aligns across 9 bases. The CDR3 totals 14 residues. Germline V gene lookup returns CDR1 DFQATT and CDR2 SNEGSKA (reference sequence). The V and J ends lost 4 bases and 9 bases, in that order; junction bases with no gene match: 7. The CDR3 DNA reads TGCAGTGCTAATCAGGGACAGGGAAGTTCACCCCTCCACTTT. It yields the protein CSANQGQGSSPLHF.

This clonotype was seen many times. CDR3 sequence (DNA): TGTGCCAGCAGTTACCGGGGGGCGACATCGGTTGACGAGCAGTACTTC. This sequence encodes CASSYRGATSVDEQYF. The chain joins TRBV6-5 to TRBJ2-7; D possibly corresponds to TRBD2 (7 bases). Germline assignment: CDR1 MNHEY and CDR2 SVGAGI. Trimming removed 2 bases from V and 5 bases from J, with 19 bases in between. The CDR3 length is 16 residues.

This clonotype was seen ten or more times. The chain uses TRBV7-2 and TRBJ2-3; D call uncertain. This CDR3 has 12 amino acids. Trimming cost V 7 bases and J 6 bases, with 11 bases left between them. CDR1 is SGHTA, CDR2 FQGNSA, per germline. CDR3: CASTSVGDTQYF. DNA of the CDR3: TGTGCCAGCACCTCAGTCGGGGATACGCAGTATTTT.

The chain couples TRBV10-3 to TRBJ1-3; no clear D. The CDR3 sequence is 12 residues long. CDR1 is ENHRY, CDR2 SYGVKD, per germline. Trimming pared 11 bases from V and 2 bases from J, leaving 10 bases between. The CDR3 DNA is TGTGCCCACAGCGGTGCTGGAAACACCATATATTTT. Translation: CAHSGAGNTIYF.

This clonotype appeared many times. The V gene is TRBV11-2, the J gene TRBJ2-5; weak D call: TRBD2 (5 bases). Germline V gives CDR1 SGHAT, CDR2 FQNNGV. Trimming cost V 1 base and J 2 bases, with 5 bases left between them. The CDR3 consists of 13 residues. CDR3 in amino acids: CASSLGEQETQYF. CDR3 nucleotide sequence: TGTGCCAGCAGCTTAGGGGAGCAAGAGACCCAGTACTTC. The whole variable domain, remainder taken from reference TRBV11-2 and TRBJ2-5, is EAGVAQSPRYKIIEKRQSVAFWCNPISGHATLYWYQQILGQGPKLLIQFQNNGVVDDSQLPKDRFSAERLKGVDSTLKIQPAKLEDSAVYLCASSLGEQETQYFGPGTRLLVL.

This clonotype was found many times. The gene calls are TRBV5-5 and TRBJ1-6, with 7 bases fitting TRBD1. This CDR3 is 15 amino acids long. V trimming: 4 bases; J trimming: 7 bases; junction bases outside the gene matches: 8. The germline CDR1 and CDR2 sequences are SGHKS and YYEKEE (reference sequence). The CDR3 is CASSLRDSQNSPLHF. The CDR3 region has the DNA TGTGCCAGCAGCCTCCGGGACAGCCAAAATTCACCCCTCCACTTT. Full variable domain (remainder filled in from reference TRBV5-5 and TRBJ1-6): DAGVTQSPTHLIKTRGQQVTLRCSPISGHKSVSWYQQVLGQGPQFIFQYYEKEERGRGNFPDRFSARQFPNYSSELNVNALLLGDSALYLCASSLRDSQNSPLHFGNGTRLTVT.

This clonotype was observed many times. The rearrangement links TRBV7-2 to TRBJ1-1, with D possibly TRBD1 on 5 matching bases. The CDR3 is 16 amino acids. The V end was cut by 0 bases, the J end by 0 bases, with 11 bases between. Per the germline V gene, CDR1 is SGHTA and CDR2 is FQGNSA. CDR3 region: CASSLAWGEMNTEAFF. DNA for the CDR3: TGTGCCAGCAGCTTAGCCTGGGGGGAAATGAACACTGAAGCTTTCTTT.

This clonotype occurred many times. The chain is built from TRBV12-3 or TRBV12-4 and TRBJ2-7; 9 bases are shared with TRBD1. The junction had 5 bases not matched to a gene; V was cut back by 7 bases and J by 4 bases. CDR3 length: 13 residues. The CDR3, as DNA: TGTGCCAGCACCCGGGACAGGGTATACGAGCAGTACTTC. Its translation: CASTRDRVYEQYF.

This clonotype has at least ten counts. The chain has TRBV6-2 or TRBV6-3 and TRBJ1-2, with D unresolved. Between the trimmed V and J ends, which lost 6 bases and 2 bases, there was a span of 7 bases. CDR1 and CDR2 (germline): MNHEY, SVGEGT. This CDR3 is built from 12 residues. The CDR3 here is CASRAGNYGYTF. CDR3 nucleotides: TGTGCCAGCAGAGCTGGGAACTATGGCTACACCTTC.

This clonotype was counted many times. The V and J genes are TRBV27 and TRBJ1-1, with D perhaps TRBD1 (5 bases). The CDR3 runs 17 residues. CDR1 and CDR2 (germline): MNHEY, SMNVEV (reference sequence). The ends were cut back, 6 bases at V and 6 bases at J, with 26 bases in the middle. The CDR3 sequence is CASRRTYPWGSPPEAFF. The CDR3 region has the DNA TGTGCCAGCAGAAGGACATACCCGTGGGGGAGCCCCCCTGAAGCTTTCTTT.

The chain combines TRBV6-2 or TRBV6-3 with TRBJ2-7; D perhaps matches TRBD2 (6 bases). Germline V gene lookup returns CDR1 MNHEY and CDR2 SVGEGT. The CDR3 loop spans 14 amino acids. V lost 4 bases and J lost 0, with 10 bases in between. As DNA, the CDR3 is TGTGCCAGCAGTTCTGCGGGGAGCTCCTACGAGCAGTACTTC. It encodes CASSSAGSSYEQYF.

The chain links TRBV6-2 or TRBV6-3 to TRBJ2-7, with TRBD1 matching over 7 bases. Per the germline V gene, CDR1 is MNHEY and CDR2 is SVGEGT. After removal of 0 bases from V and 5 bases from J, the junction contained 7 bases not matched to a gene. The CDR3 length is 15 residues. The CDR3 DNA reads as TGTGCCAGCAGTTACTCCCGGACAGGTAGGAACGAGCAGTACTTC. Amino acid sequence: CASSYSRTGRNEQYF.

At least ten counts were recorded for this clonotype. The chain links TRBV30 to TRBJ2-2, with 7 bases aligning to TRBD1. The CDR3 runs 14 residues. V trimming: 4 bases; J trimming: 3 bases; junction bases outside the gene matches: 5. Germline assignment: CDR1 GTSNPN and CDR2 SVGIG (reference sequence). The CDR3 bases are TGTGCCTGGACCCGGACAGGAGACACCGGGGAGCTGTTTTTT. Translated, it gives CAWTRTGDTGELFF.

The chain is built from TRBV6-4 and TRBJ2-3; a weak D match, TRBD2 (6 bases). Trimming removed 2 bases at V and 6 bases at J, with 6 bases between. The CDR3 covers 12 residues. Germline V gene lookup returns CDR1 MRHNA and CDR2 SNTAGT. The CDR3 sequence is CASSDRGDTQYF. CDR3 nucleotides: TGTGCCAGCAGTGACCGGGGGGATACGCAGTATTTT.